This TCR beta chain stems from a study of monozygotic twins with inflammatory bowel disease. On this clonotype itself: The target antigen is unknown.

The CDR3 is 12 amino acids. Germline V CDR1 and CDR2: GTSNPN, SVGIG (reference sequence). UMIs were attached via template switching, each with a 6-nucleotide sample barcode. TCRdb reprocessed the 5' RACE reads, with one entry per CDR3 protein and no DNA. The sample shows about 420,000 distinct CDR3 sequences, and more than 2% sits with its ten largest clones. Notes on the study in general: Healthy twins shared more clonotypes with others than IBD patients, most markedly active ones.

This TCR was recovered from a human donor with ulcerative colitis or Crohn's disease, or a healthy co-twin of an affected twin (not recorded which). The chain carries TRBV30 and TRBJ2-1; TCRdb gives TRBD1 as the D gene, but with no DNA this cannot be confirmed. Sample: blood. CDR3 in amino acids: CAWSTRNNEQFF.